This T cell receptor beta chain derives from a study of T cells after yellow fever vaccination. Germline CDR1 reads SEHNR; CDR2 reads FQNEAQ (reference sequence). The V end was cut by 5 bases, the J end by 3 bases, with 16 bases between. CDR3 length: 15 residues. TCRdb itself ran the 5' RACE reads through MiXCR, one entry per CDR3 protein. The data hold more than 350,000 distinct CDR3 sequences, with under 14% observed a single time. The rearrangement uses TRBV7-9 and TRBJ2-5; D perhaps matches TRBD2 (5 bases). This material consisted of PBMCs, taken on the day of the first yellow fever vaccination. The sequence was collected from a man in his late teens or twenties who received the YFV17D yellow fever vaccine. The CDR3 region has the DNA TGTGCCAGCAGCCCGTCTCTGGCGGGCAAAGAGACCCAGTACTTC. This sequence encodes CASSPSLAGKETQYF.